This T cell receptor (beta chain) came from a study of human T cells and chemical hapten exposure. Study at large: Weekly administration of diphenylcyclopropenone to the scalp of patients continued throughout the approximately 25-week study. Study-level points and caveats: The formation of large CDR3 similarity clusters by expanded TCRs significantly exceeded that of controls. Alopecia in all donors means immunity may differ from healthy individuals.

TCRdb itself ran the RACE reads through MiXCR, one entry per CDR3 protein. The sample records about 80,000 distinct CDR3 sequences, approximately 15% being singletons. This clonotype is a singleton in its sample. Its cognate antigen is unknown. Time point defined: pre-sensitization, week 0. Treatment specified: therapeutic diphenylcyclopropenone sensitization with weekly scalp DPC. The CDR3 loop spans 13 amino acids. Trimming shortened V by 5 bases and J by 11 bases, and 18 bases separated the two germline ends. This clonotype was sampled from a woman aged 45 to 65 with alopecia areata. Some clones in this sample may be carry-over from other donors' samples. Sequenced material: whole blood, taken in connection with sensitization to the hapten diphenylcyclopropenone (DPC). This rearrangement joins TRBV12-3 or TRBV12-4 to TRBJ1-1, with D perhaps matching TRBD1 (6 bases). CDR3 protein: CASSPGAGAGAFF. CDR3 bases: TGTGCCAGCAGTCCCGGGGCAGGGGCTGGTGCTTTCTTT.